This passage covers 12 T cell receptor beta chains from one sample sequenced in a study of metastatic and nonmetastatic thyroid tumors. TCRdb re-called the PCR reads through MiXCR. The sample contains tens of thousands of clones, 22% of which appear only once. Patients were all untreated before their thyroid surgery. Material for sequencing was blood. All receptors come from a male donor with papillary thyroid cancer or a benign thyroid nodule (not recorded which). Some clones in this sample may be carry-over from other donors' samples.

The chain carries TRBV11-1 and TRBJ2-3, with D tentatively TRBD2 (6 bases). The CDR3 consists of 18 residues. Between the trimmed V and J ends, which lost 5 bases and 3 bases, there was a span of 24 bases. Germline values: CDR1 SGHAT, CDR2 FQDESV (reference sequence). The CDR3 DNA is TGTGCCAGCAGCCCCCAAGGCGGGGCCGTGCTGAGAACAGATACGCAGTATTTT. It yields the protein CASSPQGGAVLRTDTQYF.

This clone was picked up many times. One end of the junction varies from germline; a read error may be responsible. V is TRBV27 and J is TRBJ2-7, with TRBD2 matching 10 bases. Germline CDR1 is MNHEY and CDR2 is SMNVEV (reference sequence). The CDR3 loop spans 16 amino acids. CDR3 coding DNA: TGTGCCAGCAGTTATGGAGCGGGAGGGAGCTCCTACGAGCAGTGCTTC. Its translation: CASSYGAGGSSYEQCF.

This clone appeared many times. The chain carries TRBV6-1 and TRBJ1-3, with 7 bases lining up with TRBD1. The CDR3 is 15 residues long. CDR1 is MNHNS and CDR2 is SASEGT in the germline V gene. Trimming at V came to 5 bases and at J to 0 bases, leaving 4 bases not matched to a gene. The CDR3 DNA reads as TGTGCCAGCAGTTCCCGGGACAGCTCTGGAAACACCATATATTTT. Translation gives CASSSRDSSGNTIYF.

In its sample, this clone was seen a few times. This may stem from a read error, because a much larger clone lies one nucleotide away. The chain combines TRBV6-1 with TRBJ1-1; D remains ambiguous. The CDR3 totals 10 residues. Germline CDR1 and CDR2: MNHNS and SASEGT. CDR3 residues: CANGMTESFF. DNA for the CDR3: TGTGCCAACGGGATGACTGAATCTTTCTTT.

This clone occurred many times. The chain uses TRBV4-2 and TRBJ2-5, with TRBD2 as a possible D gene (5 bases). The CDR3 is 15 amino acids. In germline, CDR1 is LGHNA, CDR2 YNFKEQ. Trimming removed 4 bases from V and 9 bases from J, with 21 bases in between. CDR3 sequence (DNA): TGTGCCAGCAGCCCCCTTTTTGAGGGAGTTGAGTCCCAGTACTTC. It translates to CASSPLFEGVESQYF.

The rearrangement joins TRBV7-6 to TRBJ1-2; tentative D call: TRBD1 (6 bases). The CDR3 is made up of 15 amino acids. Germline V gives CDR1 SGHVS, CDR2 FNYEAQ. V dropped 4 bases and J dropped 8 bases, with 20 bases sitting between them. The CDR3, as DNA: TGTGCCAGCAGCTCCGAGATCTCAGGGGAGCGGGGCTACACCTTC. It encodes CASSSEISGERGYTF.

The chain couples TRBV7-6 to TRBJ2-5, with D perhaps TRBD1 (8 bases). The germline V gene encodes CDR1 SGHVS and CDR2 FNYEAQ. The CDR3 consists of 14 residues. V was clipped by 6 bases and J by 4 bases, with 15 bases between them. Written as DNA, the CDR3 is TGTGCCAGCAGTCTACAGGGGGGGAGAGAGACCCAGTACTTC. Its protein product is CASSLQGGRETQYF.

V and J are TRBV20-1 and TRBJ2-6; TRBD1 aligns across 10 bases. Trimming cost V 0 bases and J 0 bases; bases outside gene matches: 8. Germline CDR1 DFQATT, CDR2 SNEGSKA (reference sequence). This CDR3 has 19 amino acids. This CDR3 reads CSAREPRQGASSGANVLTF. The CDR3 coding sequence is TGCAGTGCTAGAGAACCCCGACAGGGGGCGAGCTCTGGGGCCAACGTCCTGACTTTC.

This clone was counted a few times. The CDR3 nucleotides are TGTGCCAGCAGTCGAAACTTTGGAGATACGCAGTATTTT. Protein: CASSRNFGDTQYF. The chain is built from TRBV6-1 and TRBJ2-3; D gene uncertain. The CDR3 extends over 13 amino acids. Trimming shortened V by 5 bases and J by 5 bases, and 11 bases separated the two germline ends. CDR1 is MNHNS and CDR2 is SASEGT in the germline V gene.

The rearrangement links TRBV5-1 to TRBJ2-7, with TRBD1 identical over 8 bases. Trimming at V came to 4 bases and at J to 5 bases, leaving 8 bases not matched to a gene. The CDR3 totals 14 residues. CDR1 and CDR2 (germline): SGHRS, YFSETQ. The CDR3 DNA reads as TGCGCCAGCAGCAGAATACAGGGGGGCGACGAGCAGTACTTC. It yields the protein CASSRIQGGDEQYF.

This clone was seen a single time. CDR3 region: CASSSEAGQKYEQYF. CDR3 bases: TGCGCCAGCAGCTCAGAGGCGGGACAGAAATACGAGCAGTACTTC. This sequence joins TRBV5-1 and TRBJ2-7; TRBD1 might be the D (7 bases). The CDR3 runs to 15 residues. CDR1 is SGHRS, CDR2 YFSETQ, per germline. V shed 3 bases and J shed 4 bases, with 17 bases lying between them.

At least ten counts were recorded for this clone. The chain combines TRBV12-3 or TRBV12-4 with TRBJ1-4, with TRBD1 identical over 7 bases. The V segment lost 0 bases and the J segment 8 bases; nucleotides outside the gene matches: 6. The CDR3 covers 15 residues. In nucleotides, the CDR3 is TGTGCCAGCAGTTTAGCGCGGACAGGCTACGAAAAACTGTTTTTT. Its translation is CASSLARTGYEKLFF.